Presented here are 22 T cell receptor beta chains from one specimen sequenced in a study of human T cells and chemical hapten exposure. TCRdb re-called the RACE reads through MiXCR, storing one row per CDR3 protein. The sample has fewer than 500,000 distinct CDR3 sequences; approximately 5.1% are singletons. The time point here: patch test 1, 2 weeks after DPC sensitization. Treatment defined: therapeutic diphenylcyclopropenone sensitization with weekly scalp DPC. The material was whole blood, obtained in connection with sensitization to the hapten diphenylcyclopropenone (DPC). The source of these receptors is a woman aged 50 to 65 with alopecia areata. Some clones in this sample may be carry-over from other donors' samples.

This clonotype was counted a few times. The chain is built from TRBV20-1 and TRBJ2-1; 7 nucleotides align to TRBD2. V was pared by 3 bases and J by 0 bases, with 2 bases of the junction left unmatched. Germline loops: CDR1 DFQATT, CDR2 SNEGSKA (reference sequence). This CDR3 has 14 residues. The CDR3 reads CSASPSGSYNEQFF. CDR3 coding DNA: TGCAGTGCTAGTCCTAGCGGCTCCTACAATGAGCAGTTCTTC.

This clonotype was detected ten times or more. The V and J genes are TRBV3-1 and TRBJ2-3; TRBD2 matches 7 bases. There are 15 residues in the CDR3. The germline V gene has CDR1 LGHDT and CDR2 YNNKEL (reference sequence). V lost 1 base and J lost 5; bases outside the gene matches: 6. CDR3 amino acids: CASSQGGSQKDTQYF. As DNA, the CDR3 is TGTGCCAGCAGCCAAGGCGGGAGCCAGAAAGATACGCAGTATTTT.

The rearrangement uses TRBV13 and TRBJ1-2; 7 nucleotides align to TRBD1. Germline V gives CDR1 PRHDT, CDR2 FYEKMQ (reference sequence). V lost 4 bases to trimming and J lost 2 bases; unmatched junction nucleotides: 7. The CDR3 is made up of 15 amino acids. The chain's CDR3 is CASSSRQGYNYGYTF. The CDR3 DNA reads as TGTGCCAGCAGCTCCCGACAGGGATACAACTATGGCTACACCTTC.

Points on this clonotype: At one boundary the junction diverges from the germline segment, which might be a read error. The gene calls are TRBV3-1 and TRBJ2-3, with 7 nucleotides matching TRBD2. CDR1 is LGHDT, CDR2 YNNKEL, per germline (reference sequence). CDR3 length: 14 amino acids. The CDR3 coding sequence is TGTGCCAGCAACCAAGATTGGGAGGGGGATACGCAGTATTTT. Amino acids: CASNQDWEGDTQYF.

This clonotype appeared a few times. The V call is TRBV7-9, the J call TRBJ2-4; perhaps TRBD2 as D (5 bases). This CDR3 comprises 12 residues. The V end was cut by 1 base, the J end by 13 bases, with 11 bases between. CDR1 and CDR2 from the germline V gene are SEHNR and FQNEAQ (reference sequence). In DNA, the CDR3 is TGTGCCAGCAGCTTAGGAGGTGGGAGCCAGTACTTC. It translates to CASSLGGGSQYF. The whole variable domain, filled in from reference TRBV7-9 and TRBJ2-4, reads DTGVSQNPRHKITKRGQNVTFRCDPISEHNRLYWYRQTLGQGPEFLTYFQNEAQLEKSRLLSDRFSAERPKGSFSTLEIQRTEQGDSAMYLCASSLGGGSQYFGAGTRLSVL.

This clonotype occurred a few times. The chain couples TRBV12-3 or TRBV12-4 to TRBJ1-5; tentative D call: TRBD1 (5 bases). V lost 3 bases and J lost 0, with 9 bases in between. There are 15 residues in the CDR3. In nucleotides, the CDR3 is TGTGCCAGCAGTTTGGAGACAGTTAGCAATCAGCCCCAGCATTTT. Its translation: CASSLETVSNQPQHF.

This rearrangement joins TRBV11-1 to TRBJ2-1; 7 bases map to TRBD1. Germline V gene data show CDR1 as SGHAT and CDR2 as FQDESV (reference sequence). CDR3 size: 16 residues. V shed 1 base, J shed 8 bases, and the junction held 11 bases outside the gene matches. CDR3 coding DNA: TGTGCCAGCAGCTTAGACTCCGGGACAGTTTGGTATGAGCAGTTCTTC. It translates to CASSLDSGTVWYEQFF.

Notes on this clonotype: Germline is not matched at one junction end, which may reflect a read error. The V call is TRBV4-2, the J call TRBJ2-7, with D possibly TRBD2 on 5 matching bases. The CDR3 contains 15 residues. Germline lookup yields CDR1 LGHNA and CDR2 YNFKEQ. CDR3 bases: TGTGCCAGCTGCCAAGATCGTCGGGGTGTCTACGAGCAGTACTTC. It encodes CASCQDRRGVYEQYF.

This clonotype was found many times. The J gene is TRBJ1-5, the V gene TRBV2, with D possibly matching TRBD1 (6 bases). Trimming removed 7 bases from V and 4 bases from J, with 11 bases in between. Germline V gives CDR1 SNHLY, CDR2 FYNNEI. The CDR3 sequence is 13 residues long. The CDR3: CASTQDRNQPQHF. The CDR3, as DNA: TGTGCCAGCACTCAGGACAGAAATCAGCCCCAGCATTTT. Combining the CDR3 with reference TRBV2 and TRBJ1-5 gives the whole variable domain EPEVTQTPSHQVTQMGQEVILRCVPISNHLYFYWYRQILGQKVEFLVSFYNNEISEKSEIFDDQFSVERPDGSNFTLKIRSTKLEDSAMYFCASTQDRNQPQHFGDGTRLSIL.

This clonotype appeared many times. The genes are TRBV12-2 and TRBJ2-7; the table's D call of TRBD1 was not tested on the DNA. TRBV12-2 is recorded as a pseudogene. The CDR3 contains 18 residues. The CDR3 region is CASRLTIPPGQAPYEQYF. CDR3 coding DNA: TGTGCAAGTCGCCTAACCATACCCCCGGGACAGGCTCCCTACGAGCAGTACTTC.

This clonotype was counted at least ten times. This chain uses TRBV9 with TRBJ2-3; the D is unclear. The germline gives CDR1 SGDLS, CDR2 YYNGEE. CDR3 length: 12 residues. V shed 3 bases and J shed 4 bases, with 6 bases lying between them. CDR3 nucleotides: TGTGCCAGCAGCGATGGTTCAGATACGCAGTATTTT. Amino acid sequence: CASSDGSDTQYF.

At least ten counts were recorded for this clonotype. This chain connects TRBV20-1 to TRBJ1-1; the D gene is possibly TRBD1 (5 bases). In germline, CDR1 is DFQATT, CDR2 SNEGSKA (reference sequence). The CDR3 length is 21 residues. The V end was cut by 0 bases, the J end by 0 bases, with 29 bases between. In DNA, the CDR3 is TGCAGTGCTAGAGATGAACGGGGGAAGGTGACAGCCGGCCTTTTGAACACTGAAGCTTTCTTT. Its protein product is CSARDERGKVTAGLLNTEAFF.

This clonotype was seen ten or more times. The CDR3 nucleotides read TGTGCCAGCAGTTACTGGGACAGGGGGCAGGACTACACCTTC. As protein: CASSYWDRGQDYTF. V gene TRBV6-6 combines with J gene TRBJ1-2; TRBD1 matches 12 bases. The CDR3 is made up of 14 amino acids. V gave up 1 base and J gave up 10 bases; unmatched junction bases: 4. From germline, CDR1 is MNHNY and CDR2 SVGAGI (reference sequence).

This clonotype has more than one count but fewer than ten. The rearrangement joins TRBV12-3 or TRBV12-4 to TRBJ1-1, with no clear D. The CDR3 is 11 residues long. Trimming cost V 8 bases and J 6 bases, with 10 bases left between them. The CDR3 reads CASGYEPEAFF. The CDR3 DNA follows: TGTGCCAGCGGCTACGAACCTGAAGCTTTCTTT.

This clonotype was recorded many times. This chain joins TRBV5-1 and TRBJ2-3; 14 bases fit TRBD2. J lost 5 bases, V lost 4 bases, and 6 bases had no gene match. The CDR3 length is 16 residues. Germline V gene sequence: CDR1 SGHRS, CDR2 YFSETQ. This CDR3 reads CASSVGLAGGVDTQYF. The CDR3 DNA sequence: TGCGCCAGCAGCGTCGGACTAGCGGGAGGTGTAGATACGCAGTATTTT.

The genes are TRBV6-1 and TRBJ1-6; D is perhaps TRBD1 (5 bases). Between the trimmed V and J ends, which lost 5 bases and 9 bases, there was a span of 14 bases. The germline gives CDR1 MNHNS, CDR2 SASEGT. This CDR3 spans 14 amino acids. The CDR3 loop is CASSSAGSSSPLHF. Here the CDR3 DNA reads TGTGCCAGCAGTTCGGCAGGGAGTTCTTCACCCCTCCACTTT.

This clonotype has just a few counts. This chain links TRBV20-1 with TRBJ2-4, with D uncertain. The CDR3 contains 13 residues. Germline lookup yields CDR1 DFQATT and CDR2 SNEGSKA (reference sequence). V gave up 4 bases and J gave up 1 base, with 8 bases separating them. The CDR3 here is CSATGSAKNIQYF. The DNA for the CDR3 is TGCAGTGCTACTGGGTCGGCCAAAAACATTCAGTACTTC.

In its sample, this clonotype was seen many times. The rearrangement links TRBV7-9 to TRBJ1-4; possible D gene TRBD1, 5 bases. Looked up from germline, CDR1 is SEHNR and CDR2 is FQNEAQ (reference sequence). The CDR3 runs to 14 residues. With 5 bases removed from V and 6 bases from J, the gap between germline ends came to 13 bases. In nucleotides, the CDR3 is TGTGCCAGCAGCGTAGGGCGGGGGGATGAAAAACTGTTTTTT. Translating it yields CASSVGRGDEKLFF.

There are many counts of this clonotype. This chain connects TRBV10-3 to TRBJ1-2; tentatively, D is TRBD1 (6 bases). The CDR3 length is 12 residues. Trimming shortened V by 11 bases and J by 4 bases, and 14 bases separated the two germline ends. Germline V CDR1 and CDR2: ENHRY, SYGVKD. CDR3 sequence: CASRGDGYGYTF. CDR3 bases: TGTGCCTCAAGGGGGGACGGCTATGGCTACACCTTC.

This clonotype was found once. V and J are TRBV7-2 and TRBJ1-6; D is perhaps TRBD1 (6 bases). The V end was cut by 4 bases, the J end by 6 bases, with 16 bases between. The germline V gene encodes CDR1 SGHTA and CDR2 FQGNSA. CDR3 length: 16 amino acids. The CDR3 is CASSSRTVIPNSPLHF. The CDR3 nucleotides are TGTGCCAGCAGCTCCAGGACAGTAATCCCTAATTCACCCCTCCACTTT.

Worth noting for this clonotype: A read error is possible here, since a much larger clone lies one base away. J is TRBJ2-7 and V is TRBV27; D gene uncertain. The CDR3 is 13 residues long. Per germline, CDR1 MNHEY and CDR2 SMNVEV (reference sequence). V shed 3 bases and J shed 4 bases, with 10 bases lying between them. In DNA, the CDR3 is TGTGCCAGCAGTTTCCAAAGAGATTACGAGCAGTACTTC. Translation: CASSFQRDYEQYF.

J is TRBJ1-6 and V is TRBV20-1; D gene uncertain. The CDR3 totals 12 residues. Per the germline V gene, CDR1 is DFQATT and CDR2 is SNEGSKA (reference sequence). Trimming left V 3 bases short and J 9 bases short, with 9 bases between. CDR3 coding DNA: TGCAGTGCTAGCGGATCTGGTTCACCCCTCCACTTT. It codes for CSASGSGSPLHF.